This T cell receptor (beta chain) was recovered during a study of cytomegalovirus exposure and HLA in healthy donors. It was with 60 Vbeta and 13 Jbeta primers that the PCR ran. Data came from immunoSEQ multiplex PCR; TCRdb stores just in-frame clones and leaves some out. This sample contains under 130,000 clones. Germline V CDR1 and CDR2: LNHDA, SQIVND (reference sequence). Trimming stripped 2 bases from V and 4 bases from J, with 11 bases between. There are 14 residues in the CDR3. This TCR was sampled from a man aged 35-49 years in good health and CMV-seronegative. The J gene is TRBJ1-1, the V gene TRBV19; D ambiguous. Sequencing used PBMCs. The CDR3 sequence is CASSISVTSTEAFF. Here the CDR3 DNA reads TGTGCCAGTAGTATAAGTGTTACCAGCACTGAAGCTTTCTTT.